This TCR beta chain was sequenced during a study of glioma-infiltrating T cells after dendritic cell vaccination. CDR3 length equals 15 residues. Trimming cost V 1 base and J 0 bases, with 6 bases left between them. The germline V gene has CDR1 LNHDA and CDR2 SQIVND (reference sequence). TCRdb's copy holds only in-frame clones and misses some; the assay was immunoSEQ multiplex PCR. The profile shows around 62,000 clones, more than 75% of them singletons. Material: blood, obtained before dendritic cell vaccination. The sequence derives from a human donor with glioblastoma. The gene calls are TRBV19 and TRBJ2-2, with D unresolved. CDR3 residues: CASSIAAANTGELFF. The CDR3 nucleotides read TGTGCCAGTAGTATAGCCGCAGCGAACACCGGGGAGCTGTTTTTT.